One and the same sample provided the 31 T cell receptor beta chains below, sequenced in a study of T cells in Graves' hyperthyroidism and ophthalmopathy. What was amplified from RNA transcripts were TCR beta CDR3 regions. First-round RT-PCR targeting the TCR CDR3 was performed with the HTBI primer set. Using its own MiXCR run on the multiplex PCR reads, TCRdb lists one record per CDR3 protein. Of approximately 400,000 distinct CDR3 sequences detected, roughly 14% appear once; the ten largest clones hold approximately 10%. Sequences were obtained from blood. The receptors come from a woman aged 60-75 years with Graves' hyperthyroidism.

This clonotype was seen more than once but under ten times. The genes are TRBV28 and TRBJ1-2; 7 nucleotides align to TRBD1. Germline V lookup: CDR1 MDHEN, CDR2 SYDVKM. CDR3 length equals 12 residues. The V segment lost 6 bases and the J segment 8 bases; nucleotides outside the gene matches: 6. In DNA, the CDR3 is TGTGCCAGCAGCATGACAGGGTTCGGCTACACCTTC. Translating gives CASSMTGFGYTF.

This clonotype occurred a few times. V and J are TRBV15 and TRBJ1-1; D is unclear. The CDR3 length is 11 residues. Per the germline V gene, CDR1 is LNHNV and CDR2 is YYDKDF (reference sequence). The V and J ends lost 8 bases and 8 bases respectively, with 12 bases between them. Here the CDR3 DNA reads TGTGCCACCCTAGAGGACGGAGAAGCTTTCTTT. Translation gives CATLEDGEAFF.

There are many counts of this clonotype. The chain links TRBV6-1 to TRBJ2-7; 12 positions agree with TRBD2. Germline V gene data show CDR1 as MNHNS and CDR2 as SASEGT. There are 15 residues in the CDR3. V was clipped by 11 bases and J by 6 bases; unmatched bases: 14. CDR3 residues: CAGGKGLAGLGEQYF. For the CDR3, the DNA is TGTGCCGGGGGGAAGGGACTAGCGGGCCTGGGCGAGCAGTACTTC.

The chain recombines TRBV5-6 with TRBJ2-2; TRBD2 aligns across 8 bases. CDR1 and CDR2 from the germline V gene are SGHDT and YYEEEE. V lost 4 bases, J lost 5 bases, and 10 bases stayed unmatched. The CDR3 length is 16 residues. The CDR3, as DNA: TGTGCCAGCAGCCCCCGGGAGGGCCTATGGACCGGGGAGCTGTTTTTT. Translation: CASSPREGLWTGELFF. The full variable domain, in which reference TRBV5-6 and TRBJ2-2 provide the parts outside the CDR3, is DAGVTQSPTHLIKTRGQQVTLRCSPKSGHDTVSWYQQALGQGPQFIFQYYEEEERQRGNFPDRFSGHQFPNYSSELNVNALLLGDSALYLCASSPREGLWTGELFFGEGSRLTVL.

This clonotype came up many times. The V call is TRBV6-2 or TRBV6-3, the J call TRBJ2-1, with unresolved D. V lost 2 bases and J lost 9, with 8 bases in between. This CDR3 spans 12 amino acids. Germline assignment: CDR1 MNHEY and CDR2 SVGEGT. In DNA form, the CDR3 reads TGTGCCAGCAGTTACCTTGGCAGTGAGCAGTTCTTC. It translates to CASSYLGSEQFF.

The V gene is TRBV5-1, the J gene TRBJ1-1; no reliable D call. The ends were cut back, 0 bases at V and 5 bases at J, with 11 bases in the middle. Germline CDR1 SGHRS, CDR2 YFSETQ. This CDR3 contains 14 residues. CDR3 in DNA: TGCGCCAGCAGCTTGGCCGACGGGAGGACTGAAGCTTTCTTT. Translated: CASSLADGRTEAFF.

At least ten counts were recorded for this clonotype. The chain carries TRBV6-1 and TRBJ2-5, with D tentatively TRBD1 (5 bases). Germline V lookup: CDR1 MNHNS, CDR2 SASEGT. The CDR3 runs to 16 residues. Trimming stripped 5 bases from V and 0 bases from J, with 16 bases between. As DNA, the CDR3 is TGTGCCAGCAGTTATCTAAGTCCAGGGAACCAAGAGACCCAGTACTTC. Translated: CASSYLSPGNQETQYF.

This chain joins TRBV7-9 and TRBJ2-1; possible D gene TRBD1, 7 bases. Germline-derived CDR1 and CDR2 are SEHNR and FQNEAQ (reference sequence). V was trimmed by 5 bases and J by 0 bases, leaving 11 bases between them. CDR3 length: 15 amino acids. CDR3 nucleotide sequence: TGTGCCAGCAGCGCGGGACAGCACTCCTACAATGAGCAGTTCTTC. Its translation: CASSAGQHSYNEQFF.

This clonotype came up many times. The chain employs TRBV5-1 and TRBJ2-1; TRBD1 matches at 9 bases. CDR1 is SGHRS, CDR2 YFSETQ, per germline. V was clipped by 5 bases and J by 4 bases; unmatched bases: 10. The CDR3 runs to 16 residues. In DNA, the CDR3 is TGCGCCAGCAGTTCCGGGACAGGGTTTACTTACAATGAGCAGTTCTTC. Translation: CASSSGTGFTYNEQFF.

This clonotype was picked up many times. The chain couples TRBV28 to TRBJ2-2, with D perhaps given as TRBD1 or TRBD2 (5 bases each). The germline CDR1 and CDR2 sequences are MDHEN and SYDVKM. This CDR3 is built from 14 residues. With 7 bases removed from V and 1 base from J, the gap between germline ends came to 10 bases. The CDR3 protein is CASIGGVNTGELFF. The CDR3 region has the DNA TGTGCCAGCATTGGGGGTGTGAACACCGGGGAGCTGTTTTTT.

This rearrangement joins TRBV19 to TRBJ2-7; perhaps TRBD1 as D (6 bases). Germline assignment: CDR1 LNHDA and CDR2 SQIVND (reference sequence). V gave up 4 bases and J gave up 2 bases, with 18 bases separating them. The CDR3 loop spans 16 amino acids. CDR3: CASSRETGTPTYEQYF. The CDR3 DNA follows: TGTGCCAGTAGTAGGGAAACCGGGACACCCACCTACGAGCAGTACTTC.

This clonotype appeared many times. This rearrangement joins TRBV12-5 to TRBJ2-3, with TRBD2 matching 10 bases. The CDR3 consists of 13 residues. J lost 4 bases, V lost 8 bases, and 3 bases had no gene match. Germline assignment: CDR1 LGHNT and CDR2 FRNRAP. The CDR3 sequence: CASSGRAADTQYF. CDR3 bases: TGTGCTAGTAGCGGGAGGGCCGCAGATACGCAGTATTTT. Full variable domain (missing parts from reference TRBV12-5 and TRBJ2-3): DARVTQTPRHKVTEMGQEVTMRCQPILGHNTVFWYRQTMMQGLELLAYFRNRAPLDDSGMPKDRFSAEMPDATLATLKIQPSEPRDSAVYFCASSGRAADTQYFGPGTRLTVL.

Of note for this clonotype: Possible read error: a much larger clone is one base away. This CDR3 is missing its conserved last phenylalanine or tryptophan, likely due to a read error. The V call is TRBV11-2, the J call TRBJ2-1; 7 bases align to TRBD2. Germline V lookup: CDR1 SGHAT, CDR2 FQNNGV. CDR3 length equals 13 residues. With V trimmed by 4 bases and J by 7 bases, 4 bases remained unmatched. This CDR3 is CASSYGTTNEQFI. As DNA, the CDR3 is TGTGCCAGCAGCTACGGGACTACGAATGAGCAGTTCATC.

This clonotype appeared many times. The chain carries TRBV6-2 or TRBV6-3 and TRBJ1-2, with a possible D match to TRBD1 (6 bases). The CDR3 sequence is 14 residues long. The V and J ends lost 2 bases and 1 base respectively, with 8 bases between them. Per germline, CDR1 MNHEY and CDR2 SVGEGT. CDR3 region: CASSYVDSNYGYTF. CDR3 in DNA: TGTGCCAGCAGTTACGTGGACAGTAACTATGGCTACACCTTC.

This clonotype came up many times. V usage is TRBV6-1 and J usage is TRBJ2-5, with D perhaps being TRBD1 or TRBD2 (5 bases each). The CDR3 runs 13 residues. Trimming cost V 7 bases and J 5 bases, with 14 bases left between them. Germline CDR1 and CDR2: MNHNS and SASEGT. The CDR3 DNA reads as TGTGCCAGCACCCGGGACGGCGGTGAGACCCAGTACTTC. Protein product: CASTRDGGETQYF.

This clonotype occurred many times. The genes are TRBV10-3 and TRBJ1-2; a possible D gene is TRBD1 (5 bases). Germline V gives CDR1 ENHRY, CDR2 SYGVKD. The CDR3 runs 14 residues. The ends were cut back, 8 bases at V and 6 bases at J, with 19 bases in the middle. CDR3 nucleotide sequence: TGTGCCATCTCAGTGGCCGGCAGAGGGGATGGCTACACCTTC. Protein sequence: CAISVAGRGDGYTF.

The genes are TRBV29-1 and TRBJ2-7, with D perhaps matching TRBD1 (5 bases). The germline V gene has CDR1 SQVTM and CDR2 ANQGSEA. Trimming pared 1 base from V and 2 bases from J, leaving 12 bases between. The CDR3 consists of 14 residues. CDR3 coding DNA: TGCAGCGTTGAAGGGAGTGGGGCAGCCTACGAGCAGTACTTC. This gives the protein CSVEGSGAAYEQYF.

At least ten counts were recorded for this clonotype. V gene TRBV7-9 combines with J gene TRBJ2-1; no definite D call. Germline V gives CDR1 SEHNR, CDR2 FQNEAQ (reference sequence). This CDR3 is built from 13 residues. V was trimmed by 1 base and J by 6 bases, leaving 7 bases between them. CDR3 DNA: TGTGCCAGCAGCTTAGAAGGACCCAATGAGCAGTTCTTC. Its translation: CASSLEGPNEQFF.

This clonotype appeared a few times. The chain has TRBV7-2 and TRBJ2-2; 8 positions match TRBD2. The CDR3 has 15 amino acids. The V and J ends lost 2 bases and 3 bases, in that order; junction bases with no gene match: 2. CDR1 and CDR2 from the germline V gene are SGHTA and FQGNSA. The CDR3, as DNA: TGTGCCAGCAGCTTATTAGCGGGGTACACCGGGGAGCTGTTTTTT. Protein: CASSLLAGYTGELFF.

This clonotype was observed at least ten times. The V and J genes are TRBV6-6 and TRBJ2-5, with D perhaps TRBD1 (6 bases). The CDR3 is made up of 14 amino acids. The germline V gene has CDR1 MNHNY and CDR2 SVGAGI (reference sequence). Trimming stripped 0 bases from V and 2 bases from J, with 7 bases between. The CDR3 DNA reads TGTGCCAGCAGTTACTCGGGGGCTCAAGAGACCCAGTACTTC. Translation: CASSYSGAQETQYF.

The gene calls are TRBV24-1 and TRBJ1-4; no reliable D call. The CDR3 covers 14 residues. Germline V lookup: CDR1 KGHDR, CDR2 SFDVKD. Trimming pared 7 bases from V and 4 bases from J, leaving 12 bases between. The CDR3 DNA is TGTGCCACCAGCGACTCCGGGTATAATGAAAAACTGTTTTTT. Amino acid sequence: CATSDSGYNEKLFF.

CDR3 residues: CASSGKNDLQYF. DNA for the CDR3: TGCGCCAGCAGTGGTAAGAACGACCTGCAGTATTTT. The chain uses TRBV10-1 and TRBJ2-3; D gene unclear. CDR1 is WNHNN, CDR2 SYGVQD, per germline (reference sequence). Trimming pared 4 bases from V and 11 bases from J, leaving 13 bases between. CDR3 length equals 12 residues.

Ten or more counts support this clonotype. The rearrangement links TRBV11-2 to TRBJ1-1; a weak D match, TRBD1 (6 bases). Germline-derived CDR1 and CDR2 are SGHAT and FQNNGV. V shed 4 bases and J shed 7 bases, with 10 bases lying between them. This CDR3 is built from 12 residues. The CDR3: CASSSTGIEAFF. CDR3 coding DNA: TGTGCCAGCAGCTCCACAGGGATTGAAGCTTTCTTT.

This clonotype was found a few times. This chain links TRBV18 with TRBJ1-1; 11 bases map to TRBD1. The CDR3 loop spans 16 amino acids. Germline V gives CDR1 KGHSH, CDR2 LQKENI. V lost 3 bases and J lost 0; bases outside the gene matches: 3. The CDR3 is CASSPGQGAMNTEAFF. In DNA form, the CDR3 reads TGTGCCAGCTCACCTGGACAGGGGGCTATGAACACTGAAGCTTTCTTT. The whole variable domain, remainder taken from reference TRBV18 and TRBJ1-1, is NAGVMQNPRHLVRRRGQEARLRCSPMKGHSHVYWYRQLPEEGLKFMVYLQKENIIDESGMPKERFSAEFPKEGPSILRIQQVVRGDSAAYFCASSPGQGAMNTEAFFGQGTRLTVV.

The gene calls are TRBV5-6 and TRBJ2-7; 10 nucleotides agree with TRBD1. Trimming removed 4 bases from V and 7 bases from J; junction bases left unmatched: 11. Per the germline V gene, CDR1 is SGHDT and CDR2 is YYEEEE. The CDR3 totals 15 residues. The CDR3 loop reads CASSTAGQGLREQYF. Written as DNA, the CDR3 is TGTGCCAGCAGCACCGCGGGACAGGGGTTGAGGGAGCAGTACTTC. Using reference TRBV5-6 and TRBJ2-7 for the parts outside the CDR3, the full variable domain is DAGVTQSPTHLIKTRGQQVTLRCSPKSGHDTVSWYQQALGQGPQFIFQYYEEEERQRGNFPDRFSGHQFPNYSSELNVNALLLGDSALYLCASSTAGQGLREQYFGPGTRLTVT.

V usage is TRBV20-1 and J usage is TRBJ2-7, with 8 bases identical to TRBD1. Germline V gives CDR1 DFQATT, CDR2 SNEGSKA (reference sequence). After removal of 0 bases from V and 5 bases from J, the junction contained 12 bases not matched to a gene. The CDR3 is made up of 16 amino acids. The DNA of the CDR3 is TGCAGTGCTAGAGATATAGGACAGGGATTTGGAGACGAGCAGTACTTC. Translated: CSARDIGQGFGDEQYF.

This clonotype was detected many times. This chain connects TRBV14 to TRBJ2-7; D is unresolved. This CDR3 comprises 17 residues. In germline, CDR1 is SGHDN, CDR2 FVKESK. V lost 3 bases to trimming and J lost 4 bases, with 22 bases between them. The CDR3 is CASSHLARPGRSYEQYF. DNA of the CDR3: TGTGCCAGCAGCCACCTCGCGAGGCCCGGCCGGAGTTACGAGCAGTACTTC.

V gene TRBV5-4 combines with J gene TRBJ2-2, with D tentatively TRBD2 (5 bases). This CDR3 has 15 amino acids. The germline CDR1 and CDR2 sequences are SGHNT and YYREEE (reference sequence). Trimming took 4 bases from V and 3 from J, leaving 13 bases between them. CDR3 amino acids: CASSTAGIDTGELFF. The CDR3 nucleotides are TGTGCCAGCAGCACAGCCGGGATAGACACCGGGGAGCTGTTTTTT.

This clonotype came up a few times. The chain recombines TRBV12-3 or TRBV12-4 with TRBJ2-3; 11 bases line up with TRBD2. The CDR3 contains 17 residues. J gave up 4 bases and V 4 bases, and 10 bases lay outside the gene matches. CDR3 amino acids: CASSSQRGTSGADTQYF. The CDR3 DNA follows: TGTGCCAGCAGTTCCCAGAGAGGGACTAGCGGCGCAGATACGCAGTATTTT.

At least ten counts were recorded for this clonotype. The V and J genes are TRBV7-6 and TRBJ2-5; D unresolved. This CDR3 spans 13 amino acids. CDR1 SGHVS and CDR2 FNYEAQ come from the germline V gene. Trimming took off 2 bases at V and 1 base at J, with 5 bases between the two ends. CDR3 sequence reads: CASSLRIQETQYF. CDR3 DNA: TGTGCCAGCAGCTTACGGATCCAAGAGACCCAGTACTTC.

There are many counts of this clonotype. The chain joins TRBV6-1 to TRBJ1-2; possible D gene TRBD1, 6 bases. Trimming left V 7 bases short and J 0 bases short, with 15 bases between. The CDR3 has 15 residues. Germline V CDR1 and CDR2: MNHNS, SASEGT. The CDR3 DNA is TGTGCCAGCACCAAAGGGGGGATCTCTAACTATGGCTACACCTTC. This sequence encodes CASTKGGISNYGYTF.